These 19 T cell receptor beta chains originate from one sample sequenced in a study of T-cell reconstitution after alpha-beta-depleted transplantation in children. Molecular barcoding with unique molecular identifiers was used for the TCRbeta library. In TCRdb, the PCR reads were re-called with MiXCR into one record per CDR3 protein. The sample comprises about 440,000 distinct CDR3 sequences, around two fifths of which are singletons, and around a quarter rests with the top ten. Material: PBMCs, obtained before TCRalphabeta/CD19-depleted stem cell transplant. These receptors came from a girl aged 2 to 9 with aplastic anemia, due to receive a stem cell transplant.

This clonotype has more than one count but fewer than ten. This chain links TRBV5-1 with TRBJ2-7; D gene unclear. The CDR3 spans 14 residues. Germline CDR1 and CDR2: SGHRS and YFSETQ. Trimming cost V 0 bases and J 5 bases, with 12 bases left between them. Written as DNA, the CDR3 is TGCGCCAGCAGCTTGGGCGGTTCCCGTGACGAGCAGTACTTC. Its translation: CASSLGGSRDEQYF.

The rearrangement joins TRBV12-2 to TRBJ2-1. TRBV12-2 is annotated as a pseudogene. The CDR3 length is 15 residues. The CDR3 DNA reads TGTGCAAGTCGCTTAGTGGTTAGATACTACAATGAGCAGTTCTTC. Protein sequence: CASRLVVRYYNEQFF.

This CDR3 reads CASSFDSDGQETQYF. Here the CDR3 DNA reads TGTGCCAGCAGCTTTGACTCGGACGGGCAAGAGACCCAGTACTTC. The chain joins TRBV7-9 to TRBJ2-5; D ambiguous. V was cut by 3 bases and J by 2 bases, with 13 bases left in between. CDR1 and CDR2 (germline): SEHNR, FQNEAQ (reference sequence). The length of the CDR3 is 15 residues. Using reference TRBV7-9 and TRBJ2-5 for the parts outside the CDR3, the full variable domain is DTGVSQNPRHKITKRGQNVTFRCDPISEHNRLYWYRQTLGQGPEFLTYFQNEAQLEKSRLLSDRFSAERPKGSFSTLEIQRTEQGDSAMYLCASSFDSDGQETQYFGPGTRLLVL.

This clonotype was observed a few times. This chain connects TRBV6-1 to TRBJ1-2; no firm D call. The CDR3 loop spans 13 amino acids. V was cut by 2 bases and J by 8 bases, with 12 bases left in between. CDR1 is MNHNS, CDR2 SASEGT, per germline. Written as DNA, the CDR3 is TGTGCCAGCAGTGAAAGAGTTGCCGGGGGCTACACCTTC. Its protein product is CASSERVAGGYTF.

V and J are TRBV5-6 and TRBJ2-5; the D is unclear. From germline, CDR1 is SGHDT and CDR2 YYEEEE. V was cut by 4 bases and J by 5 bases, with 15 bases left in between. CDR3 length equals 14 residues. CDR3 region: CASSGSGLGETQYF. The CDR3 coding sequence is TGTGCCAGCAGCGGATCCGGGCTGGGGGAGACCCAGTACTTC.

The genes are TRBV7-2 and TRBJ1-2; the D is unclear. The germline CDR1 and CDR2 sequences are SGHTA and FQGNSA. The CDR3 has 12 residues. Trimming took 2 bases from V and 8 from J, leaving 9 bases between them. CDR3 region: CASSLSANGYTF. In DNA, the CDR3 is TGTGCCAGCAGCTTATCGGCGAACGGCTACACCTTC.

Note on this clonotype: One junction end disagrees with the germline gene, perhaps due to a read error. The chain links TRBV5-6 to TRBJ2-5, with 8 bases that match TRBD1. Looked up from germline, CDR1 is SGHDT and CDR2 is YYEEEE. CDR3 size: 13 residues. CDR3 residues: CARSPTGVETQYF. CDR3 coding DNA: TGTGCCCGCAGTCCGACAGGGGTTGAGACCCAGTACTTC. Full variable domain (remainder filled in from reference TRBV5-6 and TRBJ2-5): DAGVTQSPTHLIKTRGQQVTLRCSPKSGHDTVSWYQQALGQGPQFIFQYYEEEERQRGNFPDRFSGHQFPNYSSELNVNALLLGDSALYLCARSPTGVETQYFGPGTRLLVL.

The chain has TRBV10-3 and TRBJ1-1; a weak D match, TRBD1 (6 bases). This CDR3 spans 15 amino acids. Trimming removed 6 bases at V and 1 base at J, with 15 bases between. Germline CDR1 and CDR2: ENHRY and SYGVKD. The chain's CDR3 is CAISETQGPNTEAFF. DNA of the CDR3: TGTGCCATCAGCGAGACACAGGGCCCGAACACTGAAGCTTTCTTT.

The V gene is TRBV12-3 or TRBV12-4, the J gene TRBJ2-1; 12 nucleotides match TRBD1. V was pared by 3 bases and J by 9 bases, with 3 bases of the junction left unmatched. This CDR3 has 14 amino acids. The chain's CDR3 is CASSLGTGGSEQFF. As DNA, the CDR3 is TGTGCCAGCAGTTTGGGGACAGGGGGCAGTGAGCAGTTCTTC.

This clonotype was counted a few times. V and J are TRBV12-3 or TRBV12-4 and TRBJ2-3; 7 bases agree with TRBD1. Germline trimming cut 6 bases from V and 2 bases from J; bases unmatched to any gene: 11. The CDR3 loop spans 16 amino acids. The CDR3 is CASSQIEGAITDTQYF. CDR3 DNA: TGTGCCAGCAGCCAGATTGAGGGGGCGATCACAGATACGCAGTATTTT.

The CDR3 reads CASSLDYRREQYF. The CDR3, as DNA: TGTGCCAGCAGCTTAGATTATAGGCGCGAGCAGTACTTC. The gene calls are TRBV7-2 and TRBJ2-7; D not resolved. Germline loops: CDR1 SGHTA, CDR2 FQGNSA. The CDR3 covers 13 residues. The V gene lost 1 base and the J gene lost 6 bases, with 10 bases spanning the gap.

This clonotype was detected only once. The CDR3 loop is CASSPPGAGANVLTF. CDR3 DNA: TGTGCCAGCAGCCCCCCAGGTGCTGGGGCCAACGTCCTGACTTTC. The gene calls are TRBV7-9 and TRBJ2-6; D is ambiguous. Germline-derived CDR1 and CDR2 are SEHNR and FQNEAQ (reference sequence). With 5 bases removed from V and 2 bases from J, the gap between germline ends came to 10 bases. The CDR3 length is 15 residues.

The chain employs TRBV12-3 or TRBV12-4 and TRBJ1-1; D ambiguous. CDR3 length equals 14 residues. V lost 7 bases and J lost 0, with 12 bases in between. The CDR3 protein is CASTPTTLNTEAFF. The CDR3 DNA follows: TGTGCCAGCACCCCGACAACCTTGAACACTGAAGCTTTCTTT.

The rearrangement joins TRBV7-2 to TRBJ2-5; 10 nucleotides match TRBD2. CDR1 SGHTA and CDR2 FQGNSA come from the germline V gene. The CDR3 is 15 amino acids. V gave up 3 bases and J gave up 4 bases; unmatched junction bases: 5. CDR3 sequence (DNA): TGTGCCAGCAGCTTTAGCGGGGGGTTTTCAGAGACCCAGTACTTC. Translating gives CASSFSGGFSETQYF.

The CDR3 sequence: CASSPIRSGRAYEQYF. The CDR3 nucleotides read TGCGCCAGCAGCCCGATCCGCAGCGGGAGGGCTTACGAGCAGTACTTC. V usage is TRBV5-1 and J usage is TRBJ2-7; 10 bases match TRBD2. The V segment lost 4 bases and the J segment 4 bases; nucleotides outside the gene matches: 11. Germline CDR1 and CDR2: SGHRS and YFSETQ. This CDR3 contains 16 residues.

The chain joins TRBV11-2 to TRBJ2-1, with D perhaps TRBD2 (6 bases). Trimming took off 6 bases at V and 3 bases at J, with 21 bases between the two ends. Germline V gives CDR1 SGHAT, CDR2 FQNNGV. The CDR3 has 17 amino acids. This CDR3 reads CASSWDWGVSGYNEQFF. The CDR3 DNA is TGTGCCAGCAGTTGGGACTGGGGGGTATCAGGCTACAATGAGCAGTTCTTC. Filled out from reference TRBV11-2 and TRBJ2-1, the complete variable domain reads EAGVAQSPRYKIIEKRQSVAFWCNPISGHATLYWYQQILGQGPKLLIQFQNNGVVDDSQLPKDRFSAERLKGVDSTLKIQPAKLEDSAVYLCASSWDWGVSGYNEQFFGPGTRLTVL.

This clonotype was picked up many times. The chain uses TRBV28 and TRBJ2-5, with TRBD1 matching over 10 bases. The CDR3 has 15 amino acids. In germline, CDR1 is MDHEN, CDR2 SYDVKM. Trimming cost V 4 bases and J 2 bases; bases outside gene matches: 4. CDR3 protein: CASSSPGQGQETQYF. In DNA form, the CDR3 reads TGTGCCAGCAGTTCTCCGGGACAGGGGCAAGAGACCCAGTACTTC.

This clonotype was found a few times. This rearrangement joins TRBV27 to TRBJ1-2; D unresolved. The CDR3 runs 14 residues. Germline assignment: CDR1 MNHEY and CDR2 SMNVEV (reference sequence). V gave up 6 bases and J gave up 4 bases, with 15 bases separating them. CDR3 DNA: TGTGCCAGCAGACCTCGGGGAGGTGGCTATGGCTACACCTTC. This translates into CASRPRGGGYGYTF.

The chain carries TRBV27 and TRBJ1-2; TRBD1 might be the D (6 bases). Trimming cost V 7 bases and J 5 bases, with 17 bases left between them. Germline lookup yields CDR1 MNHEY and CDR2 SMNVEV (reference sequence). The CDR3 is 14 amino acids. DNA for the CDR3: TGTGCCAGCAAAGAATCGGGGGGCGGATATGGCTACACCTTC. This sequence encodes CASKESGGGYGYTF.